The text below deals with one TCR beta chain. This clone appeared a few times. Its cognate antigen has yet to be identified. Base-call qualities are not available, and no considerably larger clone is one nucleotide away. This specimen belongs to a study of beta chain features in type 1 diabetes (dated by TCRdb to the late 2010s). Describing the broader study: Patients and healthy donors did not differ in mean age, gender distribution, total cell number or subset yield. Across all samples, approximately 98,000,000 sorted cells were examined, and cell number per subset correlated strongly with RNA yield. In the study, recently diagnosed type 1 diabetes patients and matched healthy donors were compared on the TCRB repertoires of their sorted circulating CD4+ T cell subsets. Naive and central memory subsets were obtained from all 28 donors, but regulatory and stem cell-like memory subsets were isolated from only 8 patients and 8 healthy donors. Overall study outcomes, separate from this receptor: Naive, central memory and regulatory TCRB repertoires appeared more similar among patients than among healthy donors. HLA sub-analyses involved small numbers of individuals, so any influence of HLA type on TCRB rearrangement remained unresolved. Because cDNA rather than genomic DNA was sequenced, highly expressing activated cells could have been over-represented, although no difference in activation and CD3 levels was found between groups. A moderate but significant shortening of TCRB CDR3 length was observed in type 1 diabetes patients in all four CD4+ subsets. PCR may preferentially amplify shorter templates, but because patient and control samples were amplified and corrected together, any resulting skew would affect both groups equally. Patients with type 1 diabetes made fewer insertions and deleted more nucleotides at VDJ recombination sites, implying thymic rearrangement abnormalities.

Each donor gave one peripheral blood draw, averaging roughly 120 mL, which was collected into heparinised tubes. A BD FACSAria II was used to sort naive, central memory, regulatory and stem cell-like memory CD4+ T cells with a panel that included CD45RO, CCR7, CD25, CD127, CD95 and CD27. A purity above 98% was achieved for all sorted populations. PBMCs were isolated right away by Lymphoprep density gradient centrifugation and were stained directly, without culture. To minimize batch effects, samples were stained and sorted in pairs, one healthy donor with one patient per experiment. The High Capacity cDNA Reverse Transcription Kit was used to reverse transcribe all of the isolated RNA, meaning that expressed TCRB transcripts were what got sequenced. Naive, central memory and regulatory T cell samples underwent deep immunoSEQ sequencing, averaging approximately 3.5 million total reads per sample. Sorted cells were lysed in RLT buffer, and RNA was extracted using DNase-treated RNeasy Micro or Mini kits according to cell number. Each cell subset was processed on its own to prevent cross-contamination, while patient and healthy donor samples were processed together. The immunoSEQ multiplex PCR was used to amplify TCRB sequences from cDNA, yielding 87-bp fragments that span the CDR3 region. Amplicons were sequenced on the Illumina HiSeq platform. Processing in the source paper ran as follows. PCR bias was computationally corrected using synthetic template baselines, reads within Hamming distance 2 were collapsed, and singletons that could not be merged were discarded. Reads were aligned against IMGT to assign V, D and J genes, CDR3 length and insertions or deletions at six rearrangement sites. Within each subset, clonotype counts were normalized to sorted cell number, and only after that were true diversity and Gini coefficients computed with the tcR R package. The overlap coefficient, calculated on TCRB nucleotide sequences, was used to measure repertoire sharing. Out-of-frame TCRB sequences from naive cells were analyzed to stand in for the pre-selection repertoire. This is the immuneACCESS table as TCRdb keeps it, with only in-frame sequences that have V and J called. A part of the clones is gone; compared with another copy, unresolved V genes explain less than half, and the rest is unexplained. V and J calls and clone size are given by that table; D and trimming were obtained from the DNA. This sample is represented by 360,000 or so clones; roughly 21% of them were singletons. The ten largest make up 0.044% of the sample.

The receptor was isolated from a woman aged 18-35 years in good health. Sequencing was performed on naive CD4+ T cells from blood. Explained via the paper, the cell subset or site label denotes: true naive CD4+ T cells.

CDR3 loop: CAWSAGTSGGDTQYF. The DNA sequence is TGTGCCTGGAGTGCAGGGACTAGCGGGGGTGATACGCAGTATTTT. The rearrangement combines TRBV30 with TRBJ2-3, with TRBD2 matching 14 junction bases. Its CDR3 holds 15 amino acids, cysteine through phenylalanine. Of all the DNA, just the CDR3 is kept, 45 bases in frame from base 1. Per the germline V gene (reference sequence), GTSNPN is the CDR1 and SVGIG is the CDR2. V trim: 1 base; J trim: 6 bases; unmatched bases: 3.